This paragraph reports one T cell receptor (beta chain). Authors' processing steps: Reference gene primers were amplified, and this amplification served to estimate nucleated cell counts. This table comes from immunoSEQ multiplex PCR, and its TCRdb copy is limited to in-frame clones, with some not included. V, J and clone size are those of that table, while D and trimming were read from the DNA. The sample yields under 300,000 clones, approximately 86% seen once. The data are from a study of blood T cell repertoires in COVID-19. Looking at the study overall: Acute and convalescent COVID-19 specimens originated in the United States, Italy and Spain. From T cells, B-cell-depleted T cells, or PBMCs came the material, which was cDNA or gDNA.

CDR1 and CDR2 from the germline V gene are SGHVS and FQNEAQ. V shed 4 bases and J shed 2 bases, with 14 bases lying between them. There are 16 residues in the CDR3. Participants were aged roughly 18 to 95 years, lived in over 20 US areas, and enrolled virtually. The sample comprised PBMCs or T cells enriched from blood (not recorded which). The rearrangement uses TRBV7-8 and TRBJ1-4; the D gene is possibly TRBD1 (6 bases). The origin of this receptor is a woman aged 25 to 45 with acute COVID-19. The CDR3 DNA is TGTGCCAGCAGCTCCCGAACAGGGTTTACTAATGAAAAACTGTTTTTT. Amino acid sequence: CASSSRTGFTNEKLFF.